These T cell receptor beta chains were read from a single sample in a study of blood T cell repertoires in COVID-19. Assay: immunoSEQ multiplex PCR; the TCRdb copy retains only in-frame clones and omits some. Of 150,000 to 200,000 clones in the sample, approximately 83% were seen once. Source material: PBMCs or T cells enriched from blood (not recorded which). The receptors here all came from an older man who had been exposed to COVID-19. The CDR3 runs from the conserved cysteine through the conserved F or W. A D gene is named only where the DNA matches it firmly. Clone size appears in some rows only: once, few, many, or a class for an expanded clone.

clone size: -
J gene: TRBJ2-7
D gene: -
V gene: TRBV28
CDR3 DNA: TGTGCCAGCAGTTCCACAGGGAGGGGCGGCTACGAGCAGTACTTC
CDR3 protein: CASSSTGRGGYEQYF

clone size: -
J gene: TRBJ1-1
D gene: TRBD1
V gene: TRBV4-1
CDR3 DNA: TGCGCCAGCAGCAAGGAGGGGGCCCCATTTGGCACTGAAGCTTTCTTT
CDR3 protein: CASSKEGAPFGTEAFF

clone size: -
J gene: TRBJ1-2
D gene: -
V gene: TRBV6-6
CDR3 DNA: TGTGCCAGCAGTTACGCCGCAGGGAACTATGGCTACACCTTC
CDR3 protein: CASSYAAGNYGYTF

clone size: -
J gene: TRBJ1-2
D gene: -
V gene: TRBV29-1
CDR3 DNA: TGCAGCGCTCTCCGGGGGGACGCAGTTGTAGATGGCTACACCTTC
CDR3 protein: CSALRGDAVVDGYTF

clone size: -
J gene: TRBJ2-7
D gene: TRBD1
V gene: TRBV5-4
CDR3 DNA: TGTGCCAGCAGCCCCGGACAGGTCCTATACGAGCAGTACTTC
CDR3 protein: CASSPGQVLYEQYF

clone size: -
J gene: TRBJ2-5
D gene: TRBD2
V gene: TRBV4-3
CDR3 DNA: TGCGCCAGCAGCCAGACCGCTCGGGGGGTCCGGGAGACCCAGTACTTC
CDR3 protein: CASSQTARGVRETQYF

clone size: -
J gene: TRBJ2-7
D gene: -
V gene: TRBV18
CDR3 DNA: TGTGCCAGCTCACCCACACCGACTATCAGACGTAGCGAGCAGTACTTC
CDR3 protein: CASSPTPTIRRSEQYF

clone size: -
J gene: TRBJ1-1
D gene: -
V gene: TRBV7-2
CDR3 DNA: TGTGCCAGCAGCTTGGGAGTTTTGGGGGCTAACCGAGCTTTCTTT
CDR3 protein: CASSLGVLGANRAFF

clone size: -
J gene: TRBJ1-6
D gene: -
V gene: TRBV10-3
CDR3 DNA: TGTGCCATCAGTGAGGGAGGGTCCTATAATTCACCCCTCCACTTT
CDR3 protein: CAISEGGSYNSPLHF

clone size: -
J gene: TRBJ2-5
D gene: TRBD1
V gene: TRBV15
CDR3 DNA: TGTGCCACCAGCAGAGGAGGGGACAGCGAGACCCAGTACTTC
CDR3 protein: CATSRGGDSETQYF

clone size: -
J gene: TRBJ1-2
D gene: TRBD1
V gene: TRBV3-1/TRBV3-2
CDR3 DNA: TGTGCCAGCAGCCAAGATCGTACAGGGGGATACTATGGCTACACCTTC
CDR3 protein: CASSQDRTGGYYGYTF

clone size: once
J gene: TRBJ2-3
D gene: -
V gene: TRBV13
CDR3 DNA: TGTGCCAGCAGCTCCTCAAAAGGGGCAGATACGCAGTATTTT
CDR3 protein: CASSSSKGADTQYF

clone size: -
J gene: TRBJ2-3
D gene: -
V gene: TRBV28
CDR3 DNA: TGTGCCAGCAGCGAGAGTGGGGCCCCCACAGATACGCAGTATTTT
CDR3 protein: CASSESGAPTDTQYF

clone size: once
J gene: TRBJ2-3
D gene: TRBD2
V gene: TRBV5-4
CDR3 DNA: TGTGCCAGCAGTCTAACTAGCGGGGGCTCAGATACGCAGTATTTT
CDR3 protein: CASSLTSGGSDTQYF

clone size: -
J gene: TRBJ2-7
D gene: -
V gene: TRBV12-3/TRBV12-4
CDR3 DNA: TGTGCCAGCAGTTTGCGATCGGCCTACGAGCAGTACTTC
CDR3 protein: CASSLRSAYEQYF

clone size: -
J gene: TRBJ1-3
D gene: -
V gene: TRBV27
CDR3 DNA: TGTGCCAGCAGTGGGGCCAACTCTGGAAACACCATATATTTT
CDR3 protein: CASSGANSGNTIYF

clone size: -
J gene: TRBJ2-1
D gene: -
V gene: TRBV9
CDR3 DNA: TGTGCCAGCAGCCCGTTCGGGCGGGACAATGAGCAGTTCTTC
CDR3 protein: CASSPFGRDNEQFF

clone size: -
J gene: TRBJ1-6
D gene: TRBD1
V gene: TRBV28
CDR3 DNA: TGTGCCAGCAGTTTGGGGGACAGGGTAGGATCACCCCTCCACTTT
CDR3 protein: CASSLGDRVGSPLHF

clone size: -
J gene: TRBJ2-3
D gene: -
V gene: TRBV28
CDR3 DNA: TGTGCCAGCAGTTTTGGAGGGGGCGTAAATACGCAGTATTTT
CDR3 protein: CASSFGGGVNTQYF

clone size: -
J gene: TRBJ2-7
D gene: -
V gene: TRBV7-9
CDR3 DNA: TGTGCCAGCAGCCCGCCGGTCCGTGACGAGCAGTACTTC
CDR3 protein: CASSPPVRDEQYF

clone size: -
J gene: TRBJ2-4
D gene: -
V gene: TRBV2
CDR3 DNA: TGTGCCAGCGGTGACATACTAGCCAAAAACATTCAGTACTTC
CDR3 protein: CASGDILAKNIQYF

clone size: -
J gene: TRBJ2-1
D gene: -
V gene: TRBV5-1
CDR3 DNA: TGCGCCAGCAGCCCGGGTTCTGAGCACAATGAGCAGTTCTTC
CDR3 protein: CASSPGSEHNEQFF

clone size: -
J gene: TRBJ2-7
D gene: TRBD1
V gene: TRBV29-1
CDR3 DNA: TGCAGCGTGAACAGGGGGCGCTCGGGCGAGCAGTACTTC
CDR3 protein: CSVNRGRSGEQYF

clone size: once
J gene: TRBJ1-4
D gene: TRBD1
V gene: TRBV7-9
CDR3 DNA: TGTGCCAGCAGCTCTCCACCGGGACAGATAAATGAAAAACTGTTTTTT
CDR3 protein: CASSSPPGQINEKLFF

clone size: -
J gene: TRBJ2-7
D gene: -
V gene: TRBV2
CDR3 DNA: TGTGCCAGCAGCAAAGAACAGGGAACGGGTCCCTACGAGCAGTACTTC
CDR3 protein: CASSKEQGTGPYEQYF

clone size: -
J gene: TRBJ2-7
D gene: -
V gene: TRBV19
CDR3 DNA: TGTGCCACCAAGCCACAGGGAGCTGCCTACGAGCAGTACTTC
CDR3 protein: CATKPQGAAYEQYF

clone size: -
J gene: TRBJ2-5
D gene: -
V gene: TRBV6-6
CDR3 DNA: TGTGCCAGCAGTTACGCGGCAGGGGGGGAGACCCAGTACTTC
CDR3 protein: CASSYAAGGETQYF

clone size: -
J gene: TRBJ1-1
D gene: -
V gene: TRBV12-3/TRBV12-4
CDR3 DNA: TGTGCCAGCAGTTTCGGGGGTCGGACTGAAGCTTTCTTT
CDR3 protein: CASSFGGRTEAFF

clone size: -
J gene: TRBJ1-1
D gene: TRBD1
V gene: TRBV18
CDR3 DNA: TGTGCCAGCTCACATGGACAGGACTACACTGAAGCTTTCTTT
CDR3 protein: CASSHGQDYTEAFF

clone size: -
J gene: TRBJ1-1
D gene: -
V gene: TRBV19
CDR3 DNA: TGTGCCAGTAGTTTTCAGACAGGTCTCACTCAAGCTTTCTTT
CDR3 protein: CASSFQTGLTQAFF

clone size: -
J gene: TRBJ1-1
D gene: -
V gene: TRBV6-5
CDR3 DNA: TGTGCCAGCGGGGAGGCCGGGACCCTACATATCAGAGCTTTCTTT
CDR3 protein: CASGEAGTLHIRAFF